These T cell receptor beta chains were read from a single sample in a study of T cells in Graves' hyperthyroidism and ophthalmopathy. One entry per CDR3 protein, called by TCRdb with MiXCR from the multiplex PCR reads. This sample yields under 350,000 distinct CDR3 sequences, of which roughly 13% are seen a single time; around 7.9% belongs to the top ten. The sequencing input was blood. Source of these receptors: a woman aged 25 to 45 with Graves' hyperthyroidism that later progressed to Graves' ophthalmopathy. The CDR3 runs from the conserved cysteine through the conserved F or W. A D gene is named only where the DNA matches it firmly. Size tells how often a clone was seen (once, few, many) or the class of an expanded clone, and some rows leave it out.

TRBD1 | TRBJ1-1 | TRBV30 | many | CAWLRTGSGEAFF | TGTGCCTGGCTCCGGACAGGGTCGGGTGAAGCTTTCTTT
TRBD1 | TRBJ1-5 | TRBV24-1 | many | CATSDPGTGGQPQHF | TGTGCCACCAGTGACCCCGGGACAGGGGGGCAGCCCCAGCATTTT
. | TRBJ1-3 | TRBV7-2 | many | CASSLASSGNTIYF | TGTGCCAGCAGCTTGGCCAGCTCTGGAAACACCATATATTTT
. | TRBJ2-3 | TRBV20-1 | many | CSAREPIWGWQHTQYF | TGCAGTGCTAGAGAGCCAATTTGGGGGTGGCAACATACGCAGTATTTT
. | TRBJ2-2 | TRBV7-9 | . | CASSHTRGTGELFF | TGTGCCAGCAGCCATACAAGAGGGACCGGGGAGCTGTTTTTT
. | TRBJ2-7 | TRBV12-5 | many | CASGPRQVDYEQYF | TGTGCTAGTGGTCCTCGACAGGTTGACTACGAGCAGTACTTC
TRBD1 | TRBJ1-5 | TRBV28 | many | CASSLNSPRTGTLWSQHF | TGTGCCAGCAGTTTAAATTCCCCCAGGACAGGGACCTTGTGGTCCCAGCATTTT
TRBD2 | TRBJ2-1 | TRBV28 | few | CASIRTSGNEQFF | TGTGCCAGCATCCGGACTAGCGGCAATGAGCAGTTCTTC
TRBD2 | TRBJ2-2 | TRBV12-3/TRBV12-4 | few | CASRGGRVRNTGELFF | TGTGCCAGCAGGGGCGGGAGGGTGAGGAACACCGGGGAGCTGTTTTTT
. | TRBJ2-5 | TRBV5-8 | many | CASSLRQEETQYF | TGTGCCAGCAGCTTGCGACAGGAAGAGACCCAGTACTTC
TRBD2 | TRBJ2-3 | TRBV27 | many | CASSPETSGGYDTQYF | TGTGCCAGCAGTCCGGAGACTAGCGGGGGGTACGATACGCAGTATTTT
TRBD1 | TRBJ1-2 | TRBV27 | many | CASSVRGPYGYTF | TGTGCCAGCAGTGTCAGGGGGCCCTATGGCTACACCTTC
. | TRBJ2-1 | TRBV16 | . | CASSQFGHNEQFF | TGTGCCAGCAGCCAATTCGGTCACAATGAGCAGTTCTTC
TRBD1 | TRBJ2-7 | TRBV29-1 | few | CSVEEGTGSSYEQYF | TGCAGCGTTGAAGAGGGGACAGGTTCCTCCTACGAGCAGTACTTC
. | TRBJ2-2 | TRBV7-3 | . | CASREGGGTGELFF | TGTGCCAGCAGAGAGGGAGGTGGCACCGGGGAGCTGTTTTTT
. | TRBJ1-1 | TRBV19 | many | CASSIEGTPNTEAFF | TGTGCCAGTAGTATAGAGGGCACCCCGAACACTGAAGCTTTCTTT
. | TRBJ2-7 | TRBV2 | many | CASSVGYSYEQYF | TGTGCCAGCAGTGTAGGCTACTCCTACGAGCAGTACTTC
. | TRBJ2-7 | TRBV6-5 | many | CASSYSTQGPGSGSYEQYF | TGTGCCAGCAGTTACTCGACTCAAGGGCCAGGGAGTGGGTCCTACGAGCAGTACTTC
. | TRBJ1-3 | TRBV6-5 | . | CASSYSIGFSGNTIYF | TGTGCCAGCAGTTACTCGATTGGGTTCTCTGGAAACACCATATATTTT